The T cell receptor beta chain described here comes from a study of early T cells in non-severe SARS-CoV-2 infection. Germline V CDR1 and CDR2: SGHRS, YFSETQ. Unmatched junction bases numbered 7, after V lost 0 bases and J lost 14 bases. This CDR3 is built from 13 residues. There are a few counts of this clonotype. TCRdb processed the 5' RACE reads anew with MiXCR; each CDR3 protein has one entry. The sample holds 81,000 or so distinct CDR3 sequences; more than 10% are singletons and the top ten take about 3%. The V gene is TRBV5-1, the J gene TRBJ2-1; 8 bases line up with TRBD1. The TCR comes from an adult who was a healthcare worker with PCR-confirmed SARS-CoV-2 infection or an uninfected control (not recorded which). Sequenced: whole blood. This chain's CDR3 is CASSLDPQGAKFF. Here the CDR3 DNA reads TGCGCCAGCAGCTTGGACCCTCAGGGGGCAAAGTTCTTC.